Below, one TCR beta chain is given with its context. What it recognizes is unknown. The data derive from a study of cytomegalovirus exposure and HLA in healthy donors. Study observations and caveats: According to an earlier analysis, most TCR beta V segments yielded productive rearrangements about 87% or about 30% of the time. Cytomegalovirus status was reportedly diagnosed by the classifier with high sensitivity and specificity. Association with HLA alleles at 0.05 false discovery rate was found for approximately 18,000 TCR beta sequences in a later analysis.

The primer mix had 60 Vbeta and 13 Jbeta primers. Assay: immunoSEQ multiplex PCR; the TCRdb copy retains only in-frame clones and omits some. The sample shows around 120,000 clones, approximately 75% of them seen only once. Per the germline V gene, CDR1 is SGHVS and CDR2 is FQNEAQ. Trimming shortened V by 6 bases and J by 1 base, and 6 bases separated the two germline ends. This CDR3 spans 12 amino acids. The origin of this receptor is a woman in her 40s in good health and CMV-seropositive. Source material: PBMCs. This rearrangement joins TRBV7-8 to TRBJ2-5; the D is unclear. CDR3 bases: TGTGCCAGCAGGATAGCCCAAGAGACCCAGTACTTC. As protein: CASRIAQETQYF. Looking up the rest from reference TRBV7-8 and TRBJ2-5 gives the full variable domain: GAGVSQSPRYKVAKRGQDVALRCDPISGHVSLFWYQQALGQGPEFLTYFQNEAQLDKSGLPSDRFFAERPEGSVSTLKIQRTQQEDSAVYLCASRIAQETQYFGPGTRLLVL.